The text below deals with one T cell receptor beta chain. This clonotype was found a few times. It has no known antigen specificity. It has no much larger one-base neighbor in the sample; base qualities were not kept. The 39 donors, aged about 6 to 100 years, were systemically healthy Caucasian individuals from Russia. Approximately 9.3 milliliters of peripheral blood were collected from each donor into EDTA-treated Vacutainer tubes. Ficoll-Paque density-gradient centrifugation was used to isolate PBMCs, with at least 6 million per sample. Trizol reagent was used to extract total RNA from PBMCs, with at least 5.5 micrograms per sample. Naive CD45RAhigh/CD27high T cell percentages were measured by flow cytometry on a PBMC aliquot from every donor. The data originate from a study of blood T cells in healthy people across ages (dated by TCRdb to the mid-2010s). In the study overall: In model experiments, roughly one uniquely barcoded TCR beta cDNA molecule per two T cells was captured by template switching. The study analyzed two additional independent replicas of 1 million unique cDNA reads from the same blood draw for two donors, one aged 18 to 29 and one aged 80 or older. To track age-related changes in TCR beta repertoire diversity, the study relied on deep sequencing normalized with unique cDNA molecular identifiers. To avoid experimental bias, donors of different ages were distributed randomly across sequencing lanes. The donors were split into four age groups: young (average around 15 years), middle-aged (more than 35), aged (roughly 60) and long-lived (over 75). What the authors observed across the whole study: Estimates of total diversity based on one million sequenced T cells were regarded as lower bounds and as underestimates. Compared with the aged group, the long-lived group had more naive CD4+ T cells, fewer expanded clones and increased TCR diversity, suggesting age selection. Because profiling used bulk unsorted PBMCs, naive and antigen-experienced compartments could not be compared conclusively. Observed TCR beta diversity per million T cells fell roughly linearly with age, and a significant reduction was already apparent by age roughly 40. Donor CMV infection status was unknown, potentially confounding age-related changes in expanded clonotypes. The percentage of naive T cells measured by flow cytometry correlated strongly with observed TCR beta diversity.

Library construction relied on 5' RACE. The second PCR ran for about 6 to 11 cycles and used a J-beta primer mix along with a sample-barcoded 5' primer. A unique molecular identifier was introduced onto each TCR beta cDNA molecule by a template-switch 5' adaptor carrying 12 random nucleotides. At least 3 million CDR3-containing paired-end reads were obtained from each sample. First-strand cDNA was synthesized from all RNA with the Mint cDNA synthesis kit, primed by a TRBC-specific oligonucleotide. After uracil-DNA glycosylase treatment, a first 18-cycle PCR used universal primers M1SS and BC2_uni_R on all cDNA. The original pipeline was this. For normalization, 1 million high-quality reads were randomly selected from each sample, with every read carrying a distinct molecular identifier. Reads sharing molecular identifiers were discarded rather than binned into consensus sequences. CDR3 identification, clonotype clustering and error correction used MiTCR with a Q25 quality threshold and the strictest error-elimination algorithm. A nonparametric unseen species model using Euler transformation provided a lower-bound estimate of total TCR beta diversity. TCRdb's own reprocessing of the public reads used fastp at Q25 and MiXCR and kept productive beta chains. Here each entry gathers all rows of one CDR3 protein and keeps the most common genes and DNA. It is TCRdb's table, rather than the study itself, that gives the V and J calls and clone size. The sample table contains 1,800,000 or so distinct CDR3 sequences; only one count was recorded for approximately 39% of them. The top ten clones comprise 23% of the sample.

Material for sequencing was blood. This receptor was taken from a human donor in good health.

For the CDR3, the sequence is CASSYLTMRETQYF. The sequenced DNA: TGTGCCAGCAGTTACTTAACTATGAGGGAGACCCAGTACTTC. The chain joins TRBV6-5 to TRBJ2-5, with the D gene too uncertain to name. The CDR3, cysteine through phenylalanine, is 14 amino acids long. CDR3 DNA is the only sequence kept; it has 42 bases, read in frame from the first base. V is cut by 1 base and J by 5 bases, and the space between the germline ends is 11 bases. Reading the germline V gene gives CDR1 MNHEY and CDR2 SVGAGI.